This TCR beta chain comes out of a study of glioma-infiltrating T cells after dendritic cell vaccination. Study in general: Dendritic cell vaccine was injected intradermally three times, biweekly.

Trimming took off 4 bases at V and 1 base at J, with 14 bases between the two ends. The CDR3 consists of 15 residues. CDR1 is SGHRS and CDR2 is YFSETQ in the germline V gene. Study-wide results and caveats: Patients with more pretreatment TILs had longer time to progression and survival.

Primers: 60 V beta forward and 13 J beta reverse. Profiled with immunoSEQ multiplex PCR; TCRdb holds only in-frame clones, not every one. The repertoire holds around 97,000 clones, with 75% to 85% as singletons. In regard to this clone: What it recognizes is unknown.

The origin of this receptor is a human donor with glioblastoma. The sequencing used blood, collected before dendritic cell vaccination. The chain employs TRBV5-1 and TRBJ1-1; tentative D call: TRBD1 (5 bases). The chain's CDR3 is CASSLNPGQNTEAFF. Here the CDR3 DNA reads TGCGCCAGCAGCCTAAACCCTGGACAGAACACTGAAGCTTTCTTT.